Presented here are 12 T cell receptor beta chains from one specimen sequenced in a study of identical twins. TCRdb re-called the 5' RACE reads with MiXCR, one entry per CDR3 protein. Of about 220,000 distinct CDR3 sequences listed, more than 6.5% are singletons. These data also formed part of another study, on yellow fever vaccine responses in identical twins.

Sequencing was carried out using memory (CD45RO+) T cells sorted from blood. All receptors come from a woman between 18 and 29 years old in good health.

The rearrangement uses TRBV11-1 and TRBJ2-5; 11 nucleotides agree with TRBD2. CDR3 length: 17 residues. J gave up 2 bases and V 1 base, and 6 bases lay outside the gene matches. CDR1 and CDR2 (germline): SGHAT, FQDESV (reference sequence). The CDR3 region has the DNA TGTGCCAGCAGCTTAGAGGGGACTAGCGGAAGACAAGAGACCCAGTACTTC. It encodes CASSLEGTSGRQETQYF.

This clonotype was found many times. This chain joins TRBV2 and TRBJ1-6; D gene unclear. This CDR3 comprises 12 residues. V lost 5 bases and J 4 bases, leaving 3 bases between the germline ends. The germline CDR1 and CDR2 sequences are SNHLY and FYNNEI. The CDR3 DNA sequence: TGTGCCAGCAGTCCATATAATTCACCCCTCCACTTT. Translation gives CASSPYNSPLHF.

Ten or more counts support this clonotype. The genes are TRBV20-1 and TRBJ2-7; no clear D. Trimming removed 3 bases from V and 1 base from J, with 7 bases in between. The CDR3 has 12 residues. The V gene's germline CDR1 is DFQATT and CDR2 SNEGSKA (reference sequence). CDR3 nucleotide sequence: TGCAGTGCTAGCTCTCCATCCTACGAGCAGTACTTC. It codes for CSASSPSYEQYF.

This clonotype was seen at least ten times. This rearrangement joins TRBV16 to TRBJ2-6, with D perhaps matching TRBD1 (6 bases). CDR3 length equals 17 residues. The germline CDR1 and CDR2 sequences are KGHSY and FQNENV. Trimming cost V 2 bases and J 3 bases, with 14 bases left between them. The CDR3 DNA sequence: TGTGCCAGCAGCCAAGTGGGACAAAAAGTTGGGGCCAACGTCCTGACTTTC. Its translation: CASSQVGQKVGANVLTF.

This sequence joins TRBV20-1 and TRBJ2-5; D ambiguous. The germline V gene encodes CDR1 DFQATT and CDR2 SNEGSKA (reference sequence). The CDR3 has 13 residues. The V end lost 6 bases, the J end lost 1 base, and 12 bases lay between the germline ends. The CDR3 DNA reads as TGCAGTGCCCCAGGAGACTCCCAAGAGACCCAGTACTTC. Translated, it gives CSAPGDSQETQYF.

The CDR3: CASSLRNVVAFF. CDR3 in DNA: TGTGCCAGCAGCTTACGAAATGTCGTAGCTTTCTTT. This sequence joins TRBV11-2 and TRBJ1-1; D is unresolved. V shed 2 bases and J shed 10 bases, with 11 bases lying between them. This CDR3 comprises 12 residues. Germline CDR1 is SGHAT and CDR2 is FQNNGV.

This clonotype was seen ten or more times. The chain uses TRBV7-9 and TRBJ1-4; D gene unclear. The length of the CDR3 is 11 residues. In germline, CDR1 is SEHNR, CDR2 FQNEAQ (reference sequence). Trimming took off 4 bases at V and 8 bases at J, with 5 bases between the two ends. Written as DNA, the CDR3 is TGTGCCAGCAGCTCCTCAGAAAAACTGTTTTTT. Translating gives CASSSSEKLFF.

This chain joins TRBV28 and TRBJ2-5; D assignment may be TRBD1 or TRBD2 (6 bases each). Trimming cost V 6 bases and J 5 bases, with 13 bases left between them. From germline, CDR1 is MDHEN and CDR2 SYDVKM. The CDR3 covers 13 residues. The CDR3 spells CASRGRGGETQYF. CDR3 sequence (DNA): TGTGCCAGCAGAGGGAGAGGGGGGGAGACCCAGTACTTC.

This clonotype has a count of ten or more. The chain links TRBV7-2 to TRBJ2-7; D is ambiguous. The CDR3 spans 15 residues. Per germline, CDR1 SGHTA and CDR2 FQGNSA. V lost 0 bases and J lost 2, with 11 bases in between. The CDR3 protein is CASSLAGTSTYEQYF. CDR3 nucleotide sequence: TGTGCCAGCAGCTTAGCGGGCACCAGCACCTACGAGCAGTACTTC.

J is TRBJ2-3 and V is TRBV21-1; the table's D call, TRBD2, was not checked against the DNA. TRBV21-1 is a known pseudogene. This CDR3 has 17 amino acids. The CDR3 sequence is CASSKVGTSGLTDTQYF. The CDR3 DNA follows: TGTGCCAGCAGCAAAGTGGGGACTAGCGGACTCACAGATACGCAGTATTTT.

The chain couples TRBV5-5 to TRBJ2-7, with D possibly TRBD1 on 5 matching bases. V was clipped by 1 base and J by 6 bases, with 8 bases between them. This CDR3 is built from 12 residues. Germline CDR1 and CDR2: SGHKS and YYEKEE (reference sequence). CDR3 bases: TGTGCCAGCAGCTTGCAGGGAAGCGAGCAGTACTTC. Protein: CASSLQGSEQYF.

This clonotype was counted many times. This chain connects TRBV20-1 to TRBJ2-2; the D is unclear. Per the germline V gene, CDR1 is DFQATT and CDR2 is SNEGSKA (reference sequence). The CDR3 runs 15 residues. V lost 0 bases and J lost 8, with 16 bases in between. The DNA for the CDR3 is TGCAGTGCTAGAGATTTTGTGAGCTCAGTTGGGGAGCTGTTTTTT. This gives the protein CSARDFVSSVGELFF.